This paragraph covers one T cell receptor (beta chain) sequence. No antigen is known for it. No much larger clonotype is one base removed from it; base qualities were not supplied. The cohort consisted of 650 to 850 healthy bone marrow donors. At the time of sampling, all cohort members were nominally healthy, though unrecorded immune exposures were likely present. The donor tested CMV seronegative, placing the donor among the 300 to 450 seronegative members of the cohort. Every donor gave a peripheral blood sample, and the peripheral blood mononuclear cells from that sample were used for TCR beta sequencing. The Qiagen DNeasy Blood Extraction Kit was used to extract genomic DNA from the blood cell samples. Trimming removed 0 bases from V and 4 bases from J, leaving 10 bases between the germline ends. The CDR3, from cysteine to phenylalanine, totals 14 residues. CDR3 DNA only is kept here, 42 bases in frame from base 1. The germline V gene (reference sequence) sets CDR1 to SGHNT and CDR2 to YYREEE.

Library preparation employed the immunoSEQ multiplex PCR assay. A mixture of 60 forward primers for TCR Vbeta segments and 13 reverse primers for TCR Jbeta segments was used in the multiplex PCR. The CDR3 region of rearranged TCR beta genes was amplified from genomic DNA by a multiplex PCR assay. The Illumina HiSeq System was used to sequence the amplified TCR beta libraries as 87-base-pair reads. Regarding the original processing steps: Across the 500 to 850 repertoires, a later analysis counted approximately 83 million unique TCR beta chains, around 10 million of which were shared by at least two donors. Raw reads were error-corrected and collapsed into unique sequences with a nearest-neighbor algorithm that merged closely related sequences to remove PCR and sequencing errors. To assign V, D and J gene segments, CDR3 sequences were aligned to IMGT reference sequences. For a sequence to be retained, a match of at least six nucleotides was required to both a V gene segment and a J gene segment. A rearrangement counted as productive if the CDR3 had no stop codons and remained in frame with V and J, and every other rearrangement counted as non-productive. CDR3 was defined according to IMGT convention as the region running from the second conserved V-encoded cysteine to the conserved J-encoded phenylalanine. Sequences without an unambiguous match to a single V gene segment were excluded from the earlier analysis of 587 of the donors. In an earlier analysis of 587 of the donors, V segments were called functional above 56.7% productive rearrangements and were called segregating when the between-donor standard deviation exceeded 5%. A statistical classification framework was built for diagnosing cytomegalovirus status from the catalog of TCR beta chain sequences. In a later analysis, TCR nucleotide sequences were compared against IMGT/GENE-DB human TR gene sequences so that V and J genes could be assigned. A later analysis assigned CDR3 sequences and most-parsimonious VDJ recombination scenarios with the TCRdist pipeline. In a later analysis, each TCR beta chain was defined by its CDR3 amino acid sequence together with its V-gene family, and reads without a unique V-gene family were excluded. In a later analysis, fewer than 600 highly shared, low-generation-probability nucleotide sequences were removed to address suspected cross-contamination and a sequencing artifact. For each public chain, a later analysis derived a clonal expansion index from normalized ranks of inferred template counts within each repertoire. A later analysis computed generation probabilities with a VDJ recombination model fitted to out-of-frame rearrangements, and checked the results against IGoR. In a later analysis, hypergeometric tests were used to score TCR-TCR, TCR-HLA and TCR-CMV co-occurrence, with a repertoire-size bias correction applied to TCR pairs. In a later analysis, false discovery rates were estimated by permuting HLA or CMV assignments 20 times. In a later analysis, co-occurring TCRs were grouped with DBSCAN, and TCRdist sequence similarity was added when clustering was performed within HLA-allele-positive subsets. For co-occurrence clustering, repertoires with fewer than 30,000 or more than 120,000 public chains were excluded, along with roughly five repertoires with anomalous nucleotide sharing. TCRdb took this table from immuneACCESS and kept in-frame rearrangements with V and J called. Such tables lack part of the clones; where checked against another copy, unresolved V genes explain under half of the gap, and the rest is unexplained. That table furnishes V, J and clone size, whereas the DNA furnished D and trimming. Counted in this sample were 95,000 to 150,000 clones; 70% to 80% of them appeared once. The ten largest clones represent around 3.6% of the sample.

The source of the sample is a study of cytomegalovirus exposure and HLA in healthy donors (dated by TCRdb to 2015 to 2018). At the level of the whole study: In an earlier analysis of several hundred of the donors, 250 to 300 Gb of sequence data and approximately 100 million unique TCR beta sequences from 180 million or so T cells were reported. Of the 398 genotyped donors, 65% to 90% were placed in the genetic ancestry cluster associated with self-reported Caucasian donors. Among about 390 genotyped donors of the cohort, an average of approximately 230,000 unique TCR beta nucleotide sequences were sequenced per donor, roughly a sixth of them non-productive. An earlier analysis of fewer than 750 of the donors used high-throughput TCR beta sequencing to judge whether each TCR beta V gene segment behaved as functional or pseudogenic. To predict cytomegalovirus infection status, the study combined high-throughput TCR immunosequencing, statistical association of individual TCRs with disease status, and machine learning. An early release covering roughly 640 HLA-typed donors comprised approximately 290 gigabases of sequencing data and 85 million to 100 million unique TCR sequences. The number of donors typed differed by locus, with roughly 620-630 for A, B, C, DRB1 and DQB1, 522 for DQA1, 600 to 610 for DPA1, and around 450 for DPB1. Every discovery cohort repertoire had been produced on one sequencing platform. The T cell repertoires of roughly 660 subjects were profiled by immunosequencing and related to cytomegalovirus serostatus. Because of strong linkage in the cohort, roughly five DR-DQ haplotypes were treated as single units for association and clustering. Donor age, sex, ethnicity and CMV serostatus were collected together with the repertoire data. The later analysis used no new phenotypic data to find candidate immune exposures, relying instead on TCR beta sequences and their occurrence across donors. Along with the approximately 650-subject first cohort, a separate validation cohort of over a hundred different subjects was used. In a later genetic analysis, genome-wide SNP genotypes for about 55% of the roughly 700 donors were used, and that subset was treated as a discovery cohort. HLA typing included class I and class II loci at four-digit resolution. A later analysis re-analyzed previously published TCR beta repertoires from approximately 700 donors and added high-resolution HLA genotyping to study TCR occurrence patterns. The study aimed to test whether signatures of past pathogen exposure could be identified by cataloging public T cell receptors.

The full study reports these points: Compared with equally common non-associated chains, HLA-associated TCR beta chains in a later analysis were more clonally expanded and had lower generation probabilities. According to the authors, the approach could potentially be generalized to other disease states and immunological phenotypes. Most TCR sequences were observed very rarely across donors, whereas some public TCRs were present in many individuals. Three of the identified cytomegalovirus-associated TCR beta chains were confirmed in vitro to be specific for cytomegalovirus antigens. According to a later analysis, most CMV-associated TCR beta chains appeared to be HLA-restricted, and the HLA associations seemed to be driven largely by CMV exposure. Compared with the approximately 670-donor mean, donors in an Asian-associated ancestry cluster had fewer N-insertions in productive TCRs, according to a later genetic analysis. Sequencing depth was assumed to be roughly uniform across donors in the presence/absence analyses, though that assumption may not hold. In a later genetic analysis, a missense DCLRE1C variant was associated with V-gene and J-gene trimming of TCR beta chains, and the association was replicated in an independent cohort. The sequencing pipeline was judged likely to have produced a cluster of highly shared sequence variants as a technical artifact. Because counts were too low, 15 or so rarely observed V segments, including chromosome 9 orphons, were excluded from the earlier analysis of 587 of the donors. Correlated functional status among segregating V segments might be attributable to linkage disequilibrium, but an unknown experimental factor could not be ruled out. A further reported finding was that TCR beta sequences accurately predicted the HLA-A and HLA-B alleles for most subjects in the first cohort. In an earlier analysis of approximately 590 of the donors, most TCR beta V segments were observed in productive rearrangements about 87% or about 30% of the time, broadly matching IMGT annotations. Because the 87-base-pair reads could not distinguish some IMGT-functional V segments, including TRBV6-2 and TRBV6-3, those segments were excluded. Specific HLA alleles were associated with more than 15,000 TCR beta sequences at a false discovery rate of 0.05 in a later analysis. Because HLA typing was unavailable for some donors at each locus, only the typed subset was used in association tests. In the study, 150 to 200 TCR beta chains were listed as associated with cytomegalovirus. Several of the top co-occurrence clusters appeared to be linked to parvovirus B19, influenza, CMV and Epstein-Barr virus, according to a later analysis. A later analysis found that TCR association rates varied across HLA loci, with DRB1 alleles showing the most associated TCRs and HLA-C alleles the fewest. In this cohort, only TCR beta chains were sequenced, and detectable features were limited by the absence of alpha or paired-chain data. Strong co-occurrence of HLA alleles, especially DR and DQ, made assigning TCR associations to individual alleles difficult. CMV serostatus was the only immune exposure information available for the cohort. In both the original and validation cohorts, the classifier was reported to diagnose cytomegalovirus status with high specificity and sensitivity.

The specimen was PBMCs. This receptor was taken from a man aged 30 to 39 in good health and CMV-seronegative. The chain is encoded by TRBV5-4 joined to TRBJ1-2, with the D gene uncertain. The DNA reads as follows: TGTGCCAGCAGCTTGGAGGCAGGATCCTATGGCTACACCTTC. Translated, it gives CASSLEAGSYGYTF. The CDR3 plus the reference TRBV5-4 and TRBJ1-2 genes for the other parts give the full variable domain: ETGVTQSPTHLIKTRGQQVTLRCSSQSGHNTVSWYQQALGQGPQFIFQYYREEENGRGNFPPRFSGLQFPNYSSELNVNALELDDSALYLCASSLEAGSYGYTFGSGTRLTVV.